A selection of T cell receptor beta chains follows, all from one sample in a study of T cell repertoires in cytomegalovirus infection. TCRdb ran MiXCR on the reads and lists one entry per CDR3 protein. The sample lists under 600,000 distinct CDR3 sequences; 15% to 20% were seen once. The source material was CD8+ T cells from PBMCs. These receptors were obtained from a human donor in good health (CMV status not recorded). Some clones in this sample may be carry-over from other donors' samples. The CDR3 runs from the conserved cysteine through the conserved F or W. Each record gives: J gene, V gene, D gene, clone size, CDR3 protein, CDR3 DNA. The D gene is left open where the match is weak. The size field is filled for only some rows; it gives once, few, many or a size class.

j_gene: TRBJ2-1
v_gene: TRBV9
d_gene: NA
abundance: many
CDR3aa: CASSVEGNEQFF
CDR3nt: TGTGCCAGCAGCGTCGAGGGTAATGAGCAGTTCTTC

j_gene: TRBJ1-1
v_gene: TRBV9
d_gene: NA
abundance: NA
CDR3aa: CASSDGGLGNTEAFF
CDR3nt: TGTGCCAGCAGCGATGGGGGGTTAGGGAACACTGAAGCTTTCTTT

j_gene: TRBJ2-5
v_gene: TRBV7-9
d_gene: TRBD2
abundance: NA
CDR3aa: CASSTIVVSGSGSAETQYF
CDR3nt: TGTGCCAGCAGCACCATCGTCGTCTCGGGGAGCGGGAGCGCAGAGACCCAGTACTTC

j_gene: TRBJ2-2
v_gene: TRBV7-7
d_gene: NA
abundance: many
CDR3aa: CASSSRGQGTGELFF
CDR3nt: TGTGCTAGCAGCTCCCGGGGCCAGGGGACCGGGGAGCTGTTTTTT

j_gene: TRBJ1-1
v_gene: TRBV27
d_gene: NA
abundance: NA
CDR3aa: CASSSGFRTEAFF
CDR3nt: TGTGCCAGCAGTTCAGGGTTCCGCACTGAAGCTTTCTTT

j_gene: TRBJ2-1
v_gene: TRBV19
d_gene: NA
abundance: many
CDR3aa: CASSISRWGPGGNEQFF
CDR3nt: TGTGCCAGTAGTATAAGTCGGTGGGGCCCCGGGGGCAATGAGCAGTTCTTC

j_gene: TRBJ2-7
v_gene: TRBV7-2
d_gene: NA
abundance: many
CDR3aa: CASSGGTRNLYEQYF
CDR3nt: TGTGCCAGCAGCGGCGGGACTCGGAACCTCTACGAGCAGTACTTC

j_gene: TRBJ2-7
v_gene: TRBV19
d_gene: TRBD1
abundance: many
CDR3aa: CASGRDRVSYEQYF
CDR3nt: TGTGCCAGCGGACGGGACAGGGTCTCCTACGAGCAGTACTTC

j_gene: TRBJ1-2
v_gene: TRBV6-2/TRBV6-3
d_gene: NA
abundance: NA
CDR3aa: CASSYSPGSRSYGYTF
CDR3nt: TGTGCCAGCAGTTACTCCCCAGGGAGCAGGTCCTATGGCTACACCTTC

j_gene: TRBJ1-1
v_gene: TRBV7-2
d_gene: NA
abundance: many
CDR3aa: CASSFGRQNTEAFF
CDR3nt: TGTGCCAGCAGCTTCGGACGGCAGAACACTGAAGCTTTCTTT

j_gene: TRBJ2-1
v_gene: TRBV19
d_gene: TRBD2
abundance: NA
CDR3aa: CASGLVDNEQFF
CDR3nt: TGTGCCAGTGGACTAGTTGACAATGAGCAGTTCTTC

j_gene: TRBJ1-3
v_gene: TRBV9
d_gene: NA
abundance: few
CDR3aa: CASSVSGSGNTIYF
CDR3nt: TGTGCCAGCAGCGTATCAGGCTCTGGAAACACCATATATTTT

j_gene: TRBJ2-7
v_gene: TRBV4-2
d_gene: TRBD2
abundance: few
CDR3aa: CASSYGLGSYEQYF
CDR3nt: TGTGCCAGCAGCTACGGACTAGGCTCCTACGAGCAGTACTTC

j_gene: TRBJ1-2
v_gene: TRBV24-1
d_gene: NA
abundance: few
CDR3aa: CATSLDSFYGYTF
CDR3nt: TGTGCCACCAGTTTAGACAGCTTCTATGGCTACACCTTC

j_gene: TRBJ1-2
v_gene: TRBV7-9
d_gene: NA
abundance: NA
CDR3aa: CASKQTERFNYGYTF
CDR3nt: TGTGCCAGCAAGCAGACAGAGCGATTTAACTATGGCTACACCTTC

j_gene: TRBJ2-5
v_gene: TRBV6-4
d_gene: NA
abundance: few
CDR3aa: CARLTGSETQYF
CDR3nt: TGTGCCAGACTCACAGGGTCGGAGACCCAGTACTTC

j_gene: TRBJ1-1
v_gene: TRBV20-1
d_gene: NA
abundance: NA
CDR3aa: CSAREEGRTWDTEAFF
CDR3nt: TGCAGTGCTAGAGAAGAGGGGAGGACGTGGGACACTGAAGCTTTCTTT

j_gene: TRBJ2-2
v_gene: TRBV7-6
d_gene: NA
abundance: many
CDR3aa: CASSLEGLGGTGELFF
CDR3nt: TGTGCCAGCAGCTTAGAGGGCTTGGGTGGCACCGGGGAGCTGTTTTTT

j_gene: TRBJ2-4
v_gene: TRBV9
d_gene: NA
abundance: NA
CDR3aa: CASSGPLAKNIQYF
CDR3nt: TGTGCCAGCAGCGGCCCCTTAGCCAAAAACATTCAGTACTTC

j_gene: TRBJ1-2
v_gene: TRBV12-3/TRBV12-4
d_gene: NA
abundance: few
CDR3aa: CASSFSGTQKDYGYTF
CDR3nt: TGTGCCAGCAGTTTCTCCGGGACACAAAAAGACTATGGCTACACCTTC

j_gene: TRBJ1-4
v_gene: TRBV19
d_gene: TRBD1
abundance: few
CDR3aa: CASSTWDRGNEKLFF
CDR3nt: TGTGCCAGTAGTACGTGGGACAGGGGGAATGAAAAACTGTTTTTT

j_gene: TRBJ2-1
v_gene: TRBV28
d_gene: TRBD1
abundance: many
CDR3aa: CASSLAVRGLGSYNEQFF
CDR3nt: TGTGCCAGCAGTTTGGCTGTCAGGGGGCTGGGATCCTACAATGAGCAGTTCTTC

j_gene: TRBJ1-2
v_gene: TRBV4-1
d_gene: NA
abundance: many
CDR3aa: CASSQDSRRAKVDGYTF
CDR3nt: TGCGCCAGCAGCCAAGATTCCCGCAGGGCCAAGGTTGATGGCTACACCTTC

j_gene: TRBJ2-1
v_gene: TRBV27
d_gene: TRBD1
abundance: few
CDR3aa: CASTAGGPGRNEQFF
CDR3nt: TGTGCCAGCACGGCAGGGGGCCCAGGACGGAATGAGCAGTTCTTC

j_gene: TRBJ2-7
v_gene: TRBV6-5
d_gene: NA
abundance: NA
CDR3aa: CASSGQTEQYF
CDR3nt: TGTGCCAGCAGCGGACAGACTGAGCAGTACTTC

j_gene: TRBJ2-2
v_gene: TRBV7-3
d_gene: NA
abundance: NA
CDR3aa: CASSPRAGVLFF
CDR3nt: TGTGCCAGCAGCCCCCGAGCCGGGGTGCTGTTTTTT

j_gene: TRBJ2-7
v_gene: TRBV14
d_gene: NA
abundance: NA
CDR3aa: CASSQGRREWGVYEQYF
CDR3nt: TGTGCCAGCAGCCAAGGGAGACGGGAATGGGGGGTTTACGAGCAGTACTTC

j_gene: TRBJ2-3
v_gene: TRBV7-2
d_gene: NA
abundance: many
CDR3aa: CASSLVAVFTDTQYF
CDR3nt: TGTGCCAGCAGCTTAGTGGCGGTCTTCACAGATACGCAGTATTTT

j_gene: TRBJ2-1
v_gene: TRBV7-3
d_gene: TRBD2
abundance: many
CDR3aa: CASSLLAASSYNEQFF
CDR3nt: TGTGCCAGCAGCTTACTAGCGGCGAGCTCCTACAATGAGCAGTTCTTC

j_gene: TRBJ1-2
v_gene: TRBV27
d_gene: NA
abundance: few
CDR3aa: CASSFSAPGHGYGYTF
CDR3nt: TGTGCCAGCAGTTTCTCCGCCCCGGGTCACGGCTATGGCTACACCTTC

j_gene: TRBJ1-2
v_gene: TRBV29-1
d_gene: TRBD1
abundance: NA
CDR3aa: CSVEEGTGRDYGYTF
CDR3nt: TGCAGCGTTGAAGAGGGGACAGGAAGGGACTATGGCTACACCTTC

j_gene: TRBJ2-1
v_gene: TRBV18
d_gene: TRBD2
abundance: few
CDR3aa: CASSPAVAGEYNEQFF
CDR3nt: TGTGCCAGCTCACCCGCGGTAGCGGGGGAATACAATGAGCAGTTCTTC

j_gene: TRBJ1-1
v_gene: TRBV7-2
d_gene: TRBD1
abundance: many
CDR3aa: CASSRWTGSGEAFF
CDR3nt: TGTGCCAGCAGCCGCTGGACAGGTTCTGGAGAAGCTTTCTTT

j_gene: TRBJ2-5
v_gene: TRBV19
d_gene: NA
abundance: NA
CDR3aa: CASSEMGRRRGQETQYF
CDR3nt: TGTGCCAGTAGTGAGATGGGAAGGCGACGTGGGCAAGAGACCCAGTACTTC

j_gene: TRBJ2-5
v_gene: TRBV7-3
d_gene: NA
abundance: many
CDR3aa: CASSQRPQETQYF
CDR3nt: TGTGCCAGCAGTCAACGACCCCAAGAGACCCAGTACTTC

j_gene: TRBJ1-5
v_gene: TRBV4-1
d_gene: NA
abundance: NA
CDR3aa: CASAGTPSNQPQHF
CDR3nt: TGCGCCAGTGCCGGGACACCAAGCAATCAGCCCCAGCATTTT

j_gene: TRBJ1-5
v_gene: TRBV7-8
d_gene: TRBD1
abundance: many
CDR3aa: CASSQLRGRSQPQHF
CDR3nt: TGTGCCAGCAGCCAACTCAGGGGGCGCAGTCAGCCCCAGCATTTT

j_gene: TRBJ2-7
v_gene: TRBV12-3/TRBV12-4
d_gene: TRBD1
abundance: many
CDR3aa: CASRGDRNPYEQYF
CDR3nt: TGTGCCAGCAGGGGGGACAGGAACCCCTACGAGCAGTACTTC

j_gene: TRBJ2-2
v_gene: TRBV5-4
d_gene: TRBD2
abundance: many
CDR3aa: CASSLEASGHLSDTGELFF
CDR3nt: TGTGCCAGCAGCTTGGAGGCTAGCGGACATCTGTCGGACACCGGGGAGCTGTTTTTT

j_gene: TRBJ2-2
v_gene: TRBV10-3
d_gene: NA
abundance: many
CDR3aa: CAIGVSGQRLGETGELFF
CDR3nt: TGTGCCATCGGGGTGAGCGGCCAACGACTAGGGGAGACCGGGGAGCTGTTTTTT

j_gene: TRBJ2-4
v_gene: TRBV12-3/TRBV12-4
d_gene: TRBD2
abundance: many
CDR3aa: CASSPTSGIAKNIQYF
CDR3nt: TGTGCCAGCAGTCCGACTAGCGGCATAGCCAAAAACATTCAGTACTTC

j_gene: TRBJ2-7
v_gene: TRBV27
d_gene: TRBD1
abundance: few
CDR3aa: CASSLATGAPRQYF
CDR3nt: TGTGCCAGCAGTTTGGCGACAGGGGCCCCCCGGCAGTACTTC

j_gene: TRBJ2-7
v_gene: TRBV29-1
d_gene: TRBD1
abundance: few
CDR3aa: CSVGGQTPYEQYF
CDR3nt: TGCAGCGTTGGGGGACAGACCCCCTACGAGCAGTACTTC

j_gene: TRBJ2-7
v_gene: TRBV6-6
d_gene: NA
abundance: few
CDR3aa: CASSYSVTYEQYF
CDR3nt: TGTGCCAGCAGTTACTCCGTCACCTACGAGCAGTACTTC

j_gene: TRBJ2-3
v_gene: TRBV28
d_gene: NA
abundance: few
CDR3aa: CASSSHLGTFTDTQYF
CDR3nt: TGTGCCAGCAGTTCCCACTTGGGGACCTTCACAGATACGCAGTATTTT

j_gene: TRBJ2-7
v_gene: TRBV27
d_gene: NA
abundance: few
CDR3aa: CASSLSGGPPIHEQYF
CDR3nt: TGTGCCAGCAGTTTAAGTGGGGGCCCCCCCATCCACGAGCAGTACTTC

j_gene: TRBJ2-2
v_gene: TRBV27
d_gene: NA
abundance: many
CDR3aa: CASSGVAGELFF
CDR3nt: TGTGCCAGCTCGGGGGTGGCCGGGGAGCTGTTTTTT

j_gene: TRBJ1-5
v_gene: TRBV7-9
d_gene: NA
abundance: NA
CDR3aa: CASSTDSFSNQPQHF
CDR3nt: TGTGCCAGCAGTACGGACAGTTTCAGCAATCAGCCCCAGCATTTT

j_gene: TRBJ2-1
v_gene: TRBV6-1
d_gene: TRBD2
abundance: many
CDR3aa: CASALAGEGYNEQFF
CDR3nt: TGTGCCAGCGCCCTAGCGGGAGAGGGCTACAATGAGCAGTTCTTC

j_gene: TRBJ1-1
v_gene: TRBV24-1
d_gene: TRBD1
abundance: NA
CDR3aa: CATSDWGTGEGAFF
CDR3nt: TGTGCCACCAGTGATTGGGGGACAGGGGAGGGAGCTTTCTTT

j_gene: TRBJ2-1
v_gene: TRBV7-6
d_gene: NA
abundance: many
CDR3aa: CASSFYSSSYNEQFF
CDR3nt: TGTGCCAGCAGCTTCTACAGTAGCTCCTACAATGAGCAGTTCTTC

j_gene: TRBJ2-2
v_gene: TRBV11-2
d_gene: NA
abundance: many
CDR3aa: CASSFRGGNTGELFF
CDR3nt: TGTGCCAGCAGCTTTAGAGGGGGAAACACCGGGGAGCTGTTTTTT

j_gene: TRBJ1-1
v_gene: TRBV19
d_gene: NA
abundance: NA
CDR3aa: CASSIVKGTEAFF
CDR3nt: TGTGCCAGTAGTATAGTCAAGGGCACTGAAGCTTTCTTT

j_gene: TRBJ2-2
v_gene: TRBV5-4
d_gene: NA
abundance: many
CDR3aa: CASSLETEITGELFF
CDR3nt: TGTGCCAGCAGCTTGGAAACAGAGATCACCGGGGAGCTGTTTTTT

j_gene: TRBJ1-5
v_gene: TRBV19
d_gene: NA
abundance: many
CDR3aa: CASSINRRNIQPQHF
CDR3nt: TGTGCCAGTAGTATTAACAGGAGGAACATTCAGCCCCAGCATTTT

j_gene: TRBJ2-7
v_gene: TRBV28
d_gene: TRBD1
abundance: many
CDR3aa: CASRGQGSYEQYF
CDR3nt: TGTGCCAGCAGGGGACAGGGGTCCTACGAGCAGTACTTC

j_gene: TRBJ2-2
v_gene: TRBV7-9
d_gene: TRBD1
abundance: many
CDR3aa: CASATGVNGELFF
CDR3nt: TGTGCCAGCGCCACAGGGGTTAACGGGGAGCTGTTTTTT

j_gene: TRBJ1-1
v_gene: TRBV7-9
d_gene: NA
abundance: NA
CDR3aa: CASSLAGVLNTEAFF
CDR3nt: TGTGCCAGCAGCTTAGCGGGGGTATTGAACACTGAAGCTTTCTTT

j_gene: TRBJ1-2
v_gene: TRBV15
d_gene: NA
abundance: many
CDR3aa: CATSRGWTDLGPINYGYTF
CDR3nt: TGTGCCACCAGCAGAGGTTGGACAGACTTGGGGCCGATAAACTATGGCTACACCTTC